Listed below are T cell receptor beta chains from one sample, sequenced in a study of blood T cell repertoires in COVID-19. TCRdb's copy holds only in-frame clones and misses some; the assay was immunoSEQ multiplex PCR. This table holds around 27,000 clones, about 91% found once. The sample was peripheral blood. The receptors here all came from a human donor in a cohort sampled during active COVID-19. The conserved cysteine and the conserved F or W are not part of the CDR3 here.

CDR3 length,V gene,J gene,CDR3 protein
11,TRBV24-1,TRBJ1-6,ATVRVGNSPLH
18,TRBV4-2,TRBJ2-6,ASSLSTSGGISSGANVLT
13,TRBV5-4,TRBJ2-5,ASSLGGGRSGTQY
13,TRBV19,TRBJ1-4,ASSFTNLGNEKLF
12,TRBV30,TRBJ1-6,AWSRGSYNSPLH
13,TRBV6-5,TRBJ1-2,ASSEEHFINYGYT
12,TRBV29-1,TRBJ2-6,SVGGNSGANVLT
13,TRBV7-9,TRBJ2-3,ASSLAGAPSDTQY
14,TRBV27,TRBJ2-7,ASSLWGTGSSYEQY
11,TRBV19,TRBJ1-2,ASSNRANYGYT
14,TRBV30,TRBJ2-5,AWSVRGRGPQETQY
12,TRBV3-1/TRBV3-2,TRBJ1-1,ASSQEGRDTEAF